The sample holds a few counts of the clone carrying this T cell receptor (beta chain). Its antigen is currently unknown. These data originate in a study of T cells in Graves' hyperthyroidism and ophthalmopathy. Overall study results and limits: A 13 V-J signature model discriminated ophthalmopathy versus stable hyperthyroidism.

Stable Graves' hyperthyroidism denoted no ophthalmopathy progression over 18 months. Those patients with uncontrolled infection, other autoimmune disease, pregnancy or lactation were excluded. Diagnosing involved the use of clinical symptoms, serum thyroxine and TRAb, thyroid ultrasound and orbital computed tomography. Germline loops: CDR1 SGHTA, CDR2 FQGNSA. J gave up 6 bases and V 5 bases, and 14 bases lay outside the gene matches. CDR3 length: 16 amino acids. Amplification yielded TCR beta CDR3 regions, with RNA transcripts as the source. Carried out on the TCR CDR3, a first-round RT-PCR used the HTBI primer set. TCRdb reprocessed the multiplex PCR reads via MiXCR and lists one record per CDR3 protein. The sample yields approximately 700,000 distinct CDR3 sequences, about 15% seen once.

The source of this sequence is a man younger than 35 with Graves' hyperthyroidism. The chain employs TRBV7-2 and TRBJ2-7; 9 nucleotides match TRBD2. Sequenced material: blood. The CDR3 protein is CASSRSSGSEQAEQYF. DNA for the CDR3: TGTGCCAGCAGCAGGAGTAGCGGGAGCGAACAAGCCGAGCAGTACTTC.